The subject of this entry is one T cell receptor beta chain. These data originate in a study of blood T cell repertoires in COVID-19. Profiling relied on immunoSEQ multiplex PCR, and the TCRdb table lists in-frame clones only, not all of them. Here the sample spans roughly 200,000 clones, around 83% being singletons. This CDR3 region has 13 residues. Germline-derived CDR1 and CDR2 are SGHRS and YFSETQ. V trimming: 5 bases; J trimming: 5 bases; junction bases outside the gene matches: 5. The TCR originated in a woman older than 75 with COVID-19, enrolled during active disease. The gene calls are TRBV5-1 and TRBJ1-1, with TRBD1 matching 8 bases. Sequences were obtained from peripheral blood. CDR3 DNA: TGCGCCAGCAGAGGACAGGGTAATACTGAAGCTTTCTTT. Amino acids: CASRGQGNTEAFF.